A selection of T cell receptor beta chains follows, all from one sample in a study of cytomegalovirus exposure and HLA in healthy donors. Some clones are missing from TCRdb's copy, which holds only in-frame ones; the method was immunoSEQ multiplex PCR. The sample's table shows 150,000 to 200,000 clones. Sequences were obtained from PBMCs. Source of these receptors: a boy aged 10-17 years in good health and CMV-seronegative. Each CDR3 is given with its conserved first and last residue. D genes are given only for firm matches.

V gene,J gene,D gene,CDR3 DNA,CDR3 protein
TRBV7-6,TRBJ2-1,-,TGTGCCAGCAGCTTAGGGGACACCGCTGAGCAGTTCTTC,CASSLGDTAEQFF
TRBV5-1,TRBJ2-3,-,TGCGCCAGCAGCTTGGGACGGATTACCGGGACACCTAGCACAGATACGCAGTATTTT,CASSLGRITGTPSTDTQYF
TRBV6-5,TRBJ1-2,-,TGTGCCACCTTTAATGGCTACACCTTC,CATFNGYTF
TRBV2,TRBJ2-7,-,TGTGCCAGCAGTGACCAAAGGGGTGCGGACGAGCAGTACTTC,CASSDQRGADEQYF
TRBV28,TRBJ2-7,TRBD1,TGTGCCAGCAGCCTCAACATATGGGACAGGGGGGAATACGAGCAGTACTTC,CASSLNIWDRGEYEQYF
TRBV5-4,TRBJ2-3,TRBD2,TGTGCCAGCAGCCCGGGCGCGGGGGGACTCACAGATACGCAGTATTTT,CASSPGAGGLTDTQYF
TRBV19,TRBJ1-2,-,TGTGCCAGTAGTATAGGGACAGACTATGGCTACACCTTC,CASSIGTDYGYTF
TRBV6-6,TRBJ2-7,TRBD1,TGTGCCAGCAGTAGACCGGGACAGGGGGCCTACGAGCAGTACTTC,CASSRPGQGAYEQYF
TRBV5-1,TRBJ1-1,-,TGCGCCAGCAGCTTGACTGGGGGGGTGTTCATCCGGCGGGCTTTCTTT,CASSLTGGVFIRRAFF
TRBV28,TRBJ1-5,-,TGTGCCAGCAGTGTACAAAGGGGTCATCAGCCCCAGCATTTT,CASSVQRGHQPQHF
TRBV30,TRBJ1-2,-,TGTGCCTGGAGTGTAGCAGGGGATGATGGCTACACCTTC,CAWSVAGDDGYTF
TRBV19,TRBJ2-2,-,TGTGCCAGTAGTAACTACCAGTCGAACACCGGGGAGCTGTTTTTT,CASSNYQSNTGELFF
TRBV4-3,TRBJ2-4,TRBD1,TGCGCCAGCAGCCAAGACCGACAGGGAATGGACATTCAGTACTTC,CASSQDRQGMDIQYF
TRBV18,TRBJ1-1,TRBD1,TGTGCCAGCTCAAGTCAGGGGGCGAACACTGAAGCTTTCTTT,CASSSQGANTEAFF
TRBV7-9,TRBJ2-7,TRBD2,TGTGCCAGCAGCTCCACCCGGACTAGCGGGGGGTTTTTCGAGCAGTACTTC,CASSSTRTSGGFFEQYF
TRBV6-4,TRBJ2-3,TRBD2,TGTGCCAGCAGCGTGACTAGCGGGGGGGCAGATACGCAGTATTTT,CASSVTSGGADTQYF
TRBV28,TRBJ2-3,-,TGTGCCAGCAGCGAACAAAGACAGACGCAGTATTTT,CASSEQRQTQYF
TRBV9,TRBJ2-7,-,TGTGCCAGCAGCGTAGCTCAGGGTTGGTACGAGCAGTACTTC,CASSVAQGWYEQYF
TRBV7-3,TRBJ2-2,-,TGTGCCAGCAGCCCCCGTGGGAGGCCGGGGGACGGGGAGCTGTTTTTT,CASSPRGRPGDGELFF
TRBV5-6,TRBJ2-4,TRBD2,TGTGCCAGCAGCTATGGGGGGGAAGCCAAAAACATTCAGTACTTC,CASSYGGEAKNIQYF
TRBV9,TRBJ1-1,-,TGTGCCAGCAGCGCCAGACAGAGTGGGCCTGAAGCTTTCTTT,CASSARQSGPEAFF
TRBV2,TRBJ2-7,TRBD1,TGTGCCAGCAGATCCGGGACAGGGGGCTACGAGCAGTACTTC,CASRSGTGGYEQYF
TRBV9,TRBJ2-2,TRBD1,TGTGCCAGCAGCGATCCGGGACAGAGGCGGGCCGGGGAGCTGTTTTTT,CASSDPGQRRAGELFF
TRBV9,TRBJ1-2,-,TGTGCCAGCGGCCTCAACAACTATGGCTACACCTTC,CASGLNNYGYTF
TRBV27,TRBJ2-7,-,TGTGCCAGCAGTTCATTGGGGGCAGGGGTCGAGCAGTACTTC,CASSSLGAGVEQYF
TRBV7-3,TRBJ2-3,TRBD1,TGTGCCAGCAGCCAATTTGGACAGGGTCGGACAGATACGCAGTATTTT,CASSQFGQGRTDTQYF
TRBV5-4,TRBJ1-2,-,TGTGCCAGCAGCTTGGCCGGGGACTATGGCTACACCTTC,CASSLAGDYGYTF
TRBV6-4,TRBJ1-1,TRBD1,TGTGCCAGCAGTGGGGACAGGGCCACTGAAGCTTTCTTT,CASSGDRATEAFF
TRBV11-3,TRBJ2-1,-,TGTGCCAGCAGCCTCTCCCGGACGGGGGTCGATGAGCAGTTCTTC,CASSLSRTGVDEQFF
TRBV30,TRBJ2-3,-,TGTGCCTGGAGTGTCCAGGGGATAAGCACAGATACGCAGTATTTT,CAWSVQGISTDTQYF
TRBV2,TRBJ1-5,TRBD1,TGTGCCAGCACCCGTTCTGGGGACAGTAATCAGCCCCAGCATTTT,CASTRSGDSNQPQHF
TRBV19,TRBJ1-2,-,TGTGCCAGTAGTCCCACAGGGAGCCTTTTCTATGGCTACACCTTC,CASSPTGSLFYGYTF
TRBV29-1,TRBJ1-2,-,TGCAGCGTCGGCTCGGGGGAGGGTGGCTACACCTTC,CSVGSGEGGYTF
TRBV5-1,TRBJ2-3,-,TGCGCCAGCAGCTTGTTGGGAGACTGGGATACGCAGTATTTT,CASSLLGDWDTQYF
TRBV6-6,TRBJ2-5,-,TGTGCCACGCGAGGACAACCGGAGACCCAGTACTTC,CATRGQPETQYF
TRBV5-1,TRBJ2-3,TRBD2,TGCGCCAGCAGCTTGGCCGAGACTAGCGGAGCTCTAATAAGCACAGATACGCAGTATTTT,CASSLAETSGALISTDTQYF
TRBV4-1,TRBJ1-4,-,TGCGCCAGCAGCCCGACAGGATTTAAACCGCCTAATGAAAAACTGTTTTTT,CASSPTGFKPPNEKLFF
TRBV9,TRBJ2-2,-,TGTGCCAGCAGCACCCGGACTACCGTGAACACCGGGGAGCTGTTTTTT,CASSTRTTVNTGELFF
TRBV30,TRBJ1-4,TRBD1,TGTGCCCTGACAGGGTTGGGGGAAAAACTGTTTTTT,CALTGLGEKLFF
TRBV6-6,TRBJ2-7,-,TGTGCCAGCAGTTATAACAGCGGCTACGAGCAGTACTTC,CASSYNSGYEQYF
TRBV5-1,TRBJ2-1,TRBD1,TGCGCCAGCAGCTTGACCGGGACAGGGAACTACAATGAGCAGTTCTTC,CASSLTGTGNYNEQFF
TRBV7-2,TRBJ1-2,TRBD1,TGTGCCAGCAGCTTAGCGGGGACAGGGGCCAACTATGGCTACACCTTC,CASSLAGTGANYGYTF
TRBV7-2,TRBJ1-1,TRBD1,TGTGCCAGCAGCCCAAAACAGGGGTTTGACACTGAAGCTTTCTTT,CASSPKQGFDTEAFF
TRBV4-1,TRBJ1-2,TRBD1,TGCGCCAGCGGGGACAGGCTTCCCTATGGCTACACCTTC,CASGDRLPYGYTF
TRBV7-9,TRBJ1-6,-,TGTGCCAGCAGCGCAAAAGGGGGTGCCTATAATTCACCCCTCCACTTT,CASSAKGGAYNSPLHF
TRBV27,TRBJ1-6,-,TGTGCCAGCAGTTTCGGCAGGGGCGGATCACCCCTCCACTTT,CASSFGRGGSPLHF
TRBV4-3,TRBJ1-2,-,TGCGCCAGCAGCCATGACGACAGGCCGAAGAAGGATGGCTACACCTTC,CASSHDDRPKKDGYTF
TRBV28,TRBJ2-2,TRBD1,TGTGCCAGCAGATCGGGACAGATCAACACCGGGGAGCTGTTTTTT,CASRSGQINTGELFF
TRBV19,TRBJ2-7,TRBD1,TGTGCCAGTAGTACTACCGGGACAGGAGTCGAGCAGTACTTC,CASSTTGTGVEQYF
TRBV4-1,TRBJ1-2,-,TGCGCCAGCAGCCAAGTGGGCTCAAATAACTATGGCTACACCTTC,CASSQVGSNNYGYTF
TRBV6-1,TRBJ2-3,TRBD2,TGTGCCAGCAGTGAAAGGGGACTAAACCCCACAGATACGCAGTATTTT,CASSERGLNPTDTQYF
TRBV5-6,TRBJ2-3,-,TGTGCCAGCAGCTTGGGGACTAACCGGGATACGCAGTATTTT,CASSLGTNRDTQYF
TRBV19,TRBJ2-5,-,TGTGCCAGTAGTATAGGTTTGGGGCAGCAAGAGACCCAGTACTTC,CASSIGLGQQETQYF
TRBV7-2,TRBJ1-2,-,TGTGCCAGCAGCTTATTACAGGCTTCCGGCTACACCTTC,CASSLLQASGYTF
TRBV5-5,TRBJ1-5,TRBD1,TGTGCCAGCAGCTCCACAGGGGGGTATCAGCCCCAGCATTTT,CASSSTGGYQPQHF
TRBV15,TRBJ1-2,-,TGTGCCACCAGCTCCGGACAGACCTATGGCTACACCTTC,CATSSGQTYGYTF
TRBV6-1,TRBJ1-1,-,TGTGCCAGCAGTCAGGAAGTCCCGAACACTGAAGCTTTCTTT,CASSQEVPNTEAFF
TRBV5-4,TRBJ2-1,TRBD2,TGTGCCAGCATCGAGCGGGGGCCCCACCGGGACAATGAGCAGTTCTTC,CASIERGPHRDNEQFF
TRBV21-1,TRBJ1-2,-,TGTGCCAGCAGCAAAGTCGCGACAGGGGATTTAGAATGGGGCTACACCTTC,CASSKVATGDLEWGYTF
TRBV4-1,TRBJ2-1,TRBD2,TGCGCCAGCAGCCAAGGTGAGGTAGCGGGGGGCAGCAATGAGCAGTTCTTC,CASSQGEVAGGSNEQFF